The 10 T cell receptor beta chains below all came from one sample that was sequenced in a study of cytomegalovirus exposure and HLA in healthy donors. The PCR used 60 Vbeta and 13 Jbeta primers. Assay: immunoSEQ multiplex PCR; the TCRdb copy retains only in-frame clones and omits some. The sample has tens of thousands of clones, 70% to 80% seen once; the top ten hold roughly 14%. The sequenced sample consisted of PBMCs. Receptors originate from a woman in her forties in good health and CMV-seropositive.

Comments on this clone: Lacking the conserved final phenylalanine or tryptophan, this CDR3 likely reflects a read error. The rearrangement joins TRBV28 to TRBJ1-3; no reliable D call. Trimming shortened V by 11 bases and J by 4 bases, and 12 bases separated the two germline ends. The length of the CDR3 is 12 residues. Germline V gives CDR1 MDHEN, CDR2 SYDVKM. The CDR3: CASGRGGNTIYV. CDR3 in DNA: TGTGCCTCGGGCCGGGGAGGAAACACCATATATGTT.

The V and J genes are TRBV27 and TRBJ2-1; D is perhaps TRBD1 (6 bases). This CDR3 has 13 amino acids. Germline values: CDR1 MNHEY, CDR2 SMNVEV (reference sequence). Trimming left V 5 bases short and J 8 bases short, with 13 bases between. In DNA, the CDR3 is TGTGCCAGCAGTCCTGGCAGGGGAGATGAGCAGTTCTTC. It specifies CASSPGRGDEQFF.

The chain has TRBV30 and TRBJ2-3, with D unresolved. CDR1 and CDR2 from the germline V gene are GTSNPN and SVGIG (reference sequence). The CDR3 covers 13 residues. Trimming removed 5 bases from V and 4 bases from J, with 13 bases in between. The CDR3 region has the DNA TGTGCCTGGTTTCGTGGCTCCCCAGATACGCAGTATTTT. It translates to CAWFRGSPDTQYF.

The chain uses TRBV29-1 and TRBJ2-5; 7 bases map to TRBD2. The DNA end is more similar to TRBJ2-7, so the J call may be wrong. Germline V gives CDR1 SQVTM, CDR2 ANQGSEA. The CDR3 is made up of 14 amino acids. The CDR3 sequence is CSVGAAGVLYEQYF. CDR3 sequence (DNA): TGCAGCGTTGGTGCGGCGGGGGTGCTCTACGAGCAGTACTTC.

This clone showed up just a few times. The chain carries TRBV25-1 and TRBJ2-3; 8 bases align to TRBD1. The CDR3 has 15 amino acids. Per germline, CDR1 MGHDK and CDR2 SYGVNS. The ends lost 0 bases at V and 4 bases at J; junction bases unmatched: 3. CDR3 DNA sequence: TGTGCCAGCAGTGAATACCCAGGGGGCGCAGATACGCAGTATTTT. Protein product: CASSEYPGGADTQYF.

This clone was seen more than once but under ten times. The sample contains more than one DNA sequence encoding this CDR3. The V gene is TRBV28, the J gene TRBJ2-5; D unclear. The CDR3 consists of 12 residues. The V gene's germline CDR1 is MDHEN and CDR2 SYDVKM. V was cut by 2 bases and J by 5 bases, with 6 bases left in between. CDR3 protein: CASSLVRETQYF. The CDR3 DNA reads TGTGCCAGCAGTTTAGTCCGTGAGACCCAGTACTTC.

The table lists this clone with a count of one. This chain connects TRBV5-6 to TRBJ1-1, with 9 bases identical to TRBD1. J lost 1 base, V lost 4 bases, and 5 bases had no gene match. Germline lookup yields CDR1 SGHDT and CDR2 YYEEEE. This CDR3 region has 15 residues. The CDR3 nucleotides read TGTGCCAGCAGCCCACAGGGGGCCGGGAACACTGAAGCTTTCTTT. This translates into CASSPQGAGNTEAFF.

DNA for the CDR3: TGTGCCAGCAGCCGAAGTTGGACTGAGGCCTACGAGCAGTACTTC. Translating it yields CASSRSWTEAYEQYF. The chain combines TRBV6-1 with TRBJ2-7; possible D gene TRBD2, 5 bases. Trimming left V 6 bases short and J 2 bases short, with 17 bases between. The CDR3 runs to 15 residues. The germline V gene encodes CDR1 MNHNS and CDR2 SASEGT.

CDR3 DNA sequence: TGTGCCAGCCGGGAGAACGTCGGCGGGAGCGAGCAGTACTTC. It yields the protein CASRENVGGSEQYF. The chain is built from TRBV5-6 and TRBJ2-5, with 7 bases matching TRBD2. With the DNA end fitting TRBJ2-7 better, the J assignment may be wrong. Germline V CDR1 and CDR2: SGHDT, YYEEEE. The CDR3 consists of 14 residues.

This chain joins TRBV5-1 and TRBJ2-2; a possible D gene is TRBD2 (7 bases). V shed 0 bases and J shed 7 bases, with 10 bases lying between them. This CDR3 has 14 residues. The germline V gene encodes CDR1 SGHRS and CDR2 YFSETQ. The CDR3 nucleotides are TGCGCCAGCAGCTTGGACGGGGGGCACGGGGAGCTGTTTTTT. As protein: CASSLDGGHGELFF. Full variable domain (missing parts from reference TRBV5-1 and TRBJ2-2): KAGVTQTPRYLIKTRGQQVTLSCSPISGHRSVSWYQQTPGQGLQFLFEYFSETQRNKGNFPGRFSGRQFSNSRSEMNVSTLELGDSALYLCASSLDGGHGELFFGEGSRLTVL.